This paragraph covers one T cell receptor beta chain sequence. Genomic DNA (from each subset) was split evenly across several immunoSEQ plates. The protocol was immunoSEQ multiplex PCR, while the TCRdb copy is restricted to in-frame clones and leaves out a portion. The sample shows about 480,000 clones, 75% to 80% of them seen only once. The CDR3 extends over 15 amino acids. CDR1 is LNHDA and CDR2 is SQIVND in the germline V gene (reference sequence). Deletions cut 5 bases from V and 4 bases from J, with 15 bases between. The entry originates in a study of shared clonotypes between healthy human individuals.

Sequencing was performed on PBMCs. The chain employs TRBV19 and TRBJ1-3; D is unclear. This receptor was taken from a woman aged 40 to 50 in good health. Some clones in this sample may be carry-over from other donors' samples. The CDR3 DNA is TGTGCCAGTAGTCCCCACCCCGGCTCGGGAAACACCATATATTTT. As protein: CASSPHPGSGNTIYF.